The rows below give T cell receptor beta chains drawn from one sample of a study of blood T cell repertoires in COVID-19. Clones were read by immunoSEQ multiplex PCR, and TCRdb kept only the in-frame ones, dropping some. Of about 300,000 clones in the sample, 85% were seen once. The sample was peripheral blood. The receptors stem from a human donor in a cohort sampled during active COVID-19. Both conserved end residues are part of each CDR3. The D gene is left open where the match is weak. Not every row has a clone size; where given, it reads once, few, many or a size class.

>NA|TRBV19|TRBJ2-1|NA
TGTGCCAGTAGCGGGAGCCCATACAATGAGCAGTTCTTC
CASSGSPYNEQFF
>NA|TRBV10-3|TRBJ1-1|NA
TGTGCCATCAGTGAGACCCAGGCGACAAAAGCTTTCTTT
CAISETQATKAFF
>NA|TRBV7-3|TRBJ2-3|TRBD2
TGTGCCAGCAGCCGACGTGCTAGCGGGAGGTCAGATACGCAGTATTTT
CASSRRASGRSDTQYF
>NA|TRBV21-1|TRBJ1-5|NA
TGTGCCAGCAGCAGAGGGACAGCCCGAGGCAATCAGCCCCAGCATTTT
CASSRGTARGNQPQHF
>NA|TRBV19|TRBJ1-1|NA
TGTGCCACCCTAGGGCAGGGCACTGAAGCTTTCTTT
CATLGQGTEAFF
>NA|TRBV9|TRBJ2-7|TRBD2
TGTGCCAGCAGCCCGCATCCGGGACTAGCCTTGTACGAGCAGTACTTC
CASSPHPGLALYEQYF
>NA|TRBV11-2|TRBJ2-7|TRBD2
TGTGCCAGCAGCTTAACCGGGAGGGACGCATACGAGCAGTACTTC
CASSLTGRDAYEQYF
>once|TRBV5-6|TRBJ2-2|NA
TGTGCCAGCAGCTTGGACAGGGCGGAGCTGTTTTTT
CASSLDRAELFF
>few|TRBV28|TRBJ1-6|NA
TGTGCCAGCAGTTTTCCCTATTCATGGTCACCCCTCCACTTT
CASSFPYSWSPLHF
>few|TRBV7-8|TRBJ2-7|TRBD1
TGTGCCAGCAGCCCACGGGACAGTCCATCCTACGAGCAGTACTTC
CASSPRDSPSYEQYF
>NA|TRBV11-3|TRBJ2-3|TRBD1
TGTGCCAGCAGCTTAGGACAGGGTCCCACAGATACGCAGTATTTT
CASSLGQGPTDTQYF
>NA|TRBV11-2|TRBJ2-1|NA
TGTGCCAGCAGCCTCACAGGCAATGAGCAGTTCTTC
CASSLTGNEQFF
>NA|TRBV5-1|TRBJ2-1|TRBD1
TGCGCCAGCAGCTCCCCCGGGACAGGGTATGGTGAGCAGTTCTTC
CASSSPGTGYGEQFF
>NA|TRBV18|TRBJ1-3|TRBD1
TGTGCCAGCTCACCACCGCGGACCGGGACAGCTTCTGGAAACACCATATATTTT
CASSPPRTGTASGNTIYF
>few|TRBV19|TRBJ2-7|TRBD1
TGTGCCAGTAGTGACCGGGACAGCTCCTACGAGCAGTACTTC
CASSDRDSSYEQYF
>NA|TRBV25-1|TRBJ1-1|NA
TGTGCCAGCAGTGAAGAGGGAACTCTCCGCACTGAAGCTTTCTTT
CASSEEGTLRTEAFF
>NA|TRBV5-1|TRBJ2-2|NA
TGCGCCACACAACAGGGAAACACCGGGGAGCTGTTTTTT
CATQQGNTGELFF
>NA|TRBV18|TRBJ1-5|TRBD1
TGTGCCAGCTCACCAGGGGACAGGGGTCAGCCCCAGCATTTT
CASSPGDRGQPQHF
>few|TRBV28|TRBJ1-2|NA
TGTGCCAGCACCCGTTTTCCCGGACGGGGAACTAACTATGGCTACACCTTC
CASTRFPGRGTNYGYTF
>NA|TRBV30|TRBJ2-3|TRBD2
TGTGCCTGGAGGGTTAGCGGGAGGGCCAGGGATACGCAGTATTTT
CAWRVSGRARDTQYF